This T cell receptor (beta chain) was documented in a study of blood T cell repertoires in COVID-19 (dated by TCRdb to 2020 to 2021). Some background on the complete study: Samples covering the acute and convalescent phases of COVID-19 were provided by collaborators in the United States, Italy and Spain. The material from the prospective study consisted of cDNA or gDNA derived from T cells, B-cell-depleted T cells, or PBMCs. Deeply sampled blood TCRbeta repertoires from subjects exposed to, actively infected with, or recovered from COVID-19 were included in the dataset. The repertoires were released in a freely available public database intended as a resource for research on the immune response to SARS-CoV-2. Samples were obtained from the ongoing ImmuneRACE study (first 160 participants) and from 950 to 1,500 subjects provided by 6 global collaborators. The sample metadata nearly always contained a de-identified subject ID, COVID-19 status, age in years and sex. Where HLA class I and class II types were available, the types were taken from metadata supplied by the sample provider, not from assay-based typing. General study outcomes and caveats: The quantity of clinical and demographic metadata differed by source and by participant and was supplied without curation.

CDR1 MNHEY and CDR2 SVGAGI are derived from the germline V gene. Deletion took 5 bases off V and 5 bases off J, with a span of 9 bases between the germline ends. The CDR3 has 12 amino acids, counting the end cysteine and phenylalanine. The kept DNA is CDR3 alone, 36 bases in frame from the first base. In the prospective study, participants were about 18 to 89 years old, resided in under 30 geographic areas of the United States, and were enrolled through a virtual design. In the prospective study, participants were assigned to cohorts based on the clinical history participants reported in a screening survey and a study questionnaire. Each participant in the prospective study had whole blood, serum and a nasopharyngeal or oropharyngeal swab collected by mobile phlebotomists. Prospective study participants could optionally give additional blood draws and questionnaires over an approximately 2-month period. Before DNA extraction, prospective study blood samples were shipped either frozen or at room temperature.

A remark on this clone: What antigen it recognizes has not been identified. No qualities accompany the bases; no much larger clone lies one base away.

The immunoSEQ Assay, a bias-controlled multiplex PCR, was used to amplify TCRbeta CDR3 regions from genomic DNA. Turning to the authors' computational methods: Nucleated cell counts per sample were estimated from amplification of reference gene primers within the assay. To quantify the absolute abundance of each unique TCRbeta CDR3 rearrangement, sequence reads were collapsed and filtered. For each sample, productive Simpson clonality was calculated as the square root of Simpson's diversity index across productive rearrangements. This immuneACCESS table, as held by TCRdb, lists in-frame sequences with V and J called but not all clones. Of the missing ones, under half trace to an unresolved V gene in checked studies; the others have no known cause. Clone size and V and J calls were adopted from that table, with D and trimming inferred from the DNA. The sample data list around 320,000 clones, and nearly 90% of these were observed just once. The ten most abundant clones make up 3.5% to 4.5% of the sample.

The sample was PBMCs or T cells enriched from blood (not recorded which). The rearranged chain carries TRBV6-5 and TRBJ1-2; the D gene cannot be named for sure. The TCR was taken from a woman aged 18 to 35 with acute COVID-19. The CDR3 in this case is CASSSDGYGYTF. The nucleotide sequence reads TGTGCCAGCAGTAGCGACGGGTATGGCTACACCTTC.